This paragraph reports one TCR beta chain. Its target is not known. This CDR3 comprises 15 residues. The V and J ends lost 3 bases and 7 bases, in that order; junction bases with no gene match: 4. Germline CDR1 reads KGHSH; CDR2 reads LQKENI. Before sequencing took place, the ViraFEST assay used viral peptide pools to expand antigen-specific CD4+ T cells. Researchers isolated CD4+ T cells once about 11 days of culture had elapsed. Of the BNT162b2 and mRNA-1273 vaccines, participants received two doses of one or the other. Wells containing 1.5 million to 2.5 million PBMC each were cultured with 10 IU/ml IL-2 and 8 to 10 ug/ml peptides. This sample stems from a study of vaccination effects on CD4 cells after COVID-19. Regarding the study as a whole: Clones that were induced by infection or by vaccine showed marked contraction late after vaccination.

TCRdb keeps only in-frame clones here, not all; method: immunoSEQ multiplex PCR. The sample has more than 20,000 clones; more than 65% are singletons. The chain is built from TRBV18 and TRBJ1-6, with TRBD1 identical over 9 bases. The material was CD4+ T cells from PBMCs cultured with HCoV-NL63 spike peptides, obtained after COVID-19 vaccination. The TCR comes from a human donor who received a COVID-19 vaccine. CDR3 nucleotide sequence: TGTGCCAGCTCACCGCAGGGACAGGGAAATTCACCCCTCCACTTT. Encoded protein: CASSPQGQGNSPLHF.